The 24 T cell receptor beta chains below all came from one sample that was sequenced in a study of T-cell memory formation after mild COVID-19. TCRdb processed the 5' RACE reads anew with MiXCR; each CDR3 protein has one entry. The sample records about 140,000 distinct CDR3 sequences, around 15% being singletons. Sequenced input: PBMCs or a T cell subset sorted from them (not recorded which). These receptors were taken from an adult woman who had mild COVID-19 (a few samples of this study predate the infection). Cell type and time point are not known.

The J gene is TRBJ2-7, the V gene TRBV2, with a weak D call TRBD2 (5 bases). Germline lookup yields CDR1 SNHLY and CDR2 FYNNEI. The CDR3 is 16 residues long. V was cut by 0 bases and J by 5 bases, with 17 bases left in between. The DNA for the CDR3 is TGTGCCAGCAGTGAAGCGCGGGCCGGCGGGTCCAACGAGCAGTACTTC. Residues: CASSEARAGGSNEQYF.

As DNA, the CDR3 is TGTGCCAGCAGCCTCGGGCCTTACTCTGGAAACACCATATATTTT. This gives the protein CASSLGPYSGNTIYF. The gene calls are TRBV7-2 and TRBJ1-3; D ambiguous. V lost 5 bases, J lost 0 bases, and 11 bases lay in between. The V gene's germline CDR1 is SGHTA and CDR2 FQGNSA. The length of the CDR3 is 15 residues.

The genes are TRBV15 and TRBJ1-6; D might be TRBD1 (6 bases). CDR3 size: 20 residues. Germline values: CDR1 LNHNV, CDR2 YYDKDF (reference sequence). Trimming took 5 bases from V and 0 from J, leaving 23 bases between them. CDR3 protein: CATSPPGHRLGGSYNSPLHF. The CDR3 nucleotides read TGTGCCACCAGCCCCCCGGGACATCGTTTGGGTGGCTCCTATAATTCACCCCTCCACTTT.

The sample holds many counts of this clonotype. This chain links TRBV4-1 with TRBJ2-2; D possibly corresponds to TRBD1 (5 bases). Germline loops: CDR1 MGHRA, CDR2 YSYEKL. V was clipped by 1 base and J by 6 bases, with 18 bases between them. The length of the CDR3 is 17 residues. CDR3 protein: CASSQAPSPQVAGELFF. In nucleotides, the CDR3 is TGCGCCAGCAGCCAAGCCCCATCCCCACAGGTGGCCGGGGAGCTGTTTTTT.

In its sample, this clonotype was seen a few times. The chain has TRBV6-2 or TRBV6-3 and TRBJ1-1; maybe TRBD1 (6 bases). Trimming stripped 2 bases from V and 1 base from J, with 8 bases between. This CDR3 spans 14 amino acids. Germline CDR1 MNHEY, CDR2 SVGEGT. CDR3 loop: CASSYPDRNTEAFF. CDR3 sequence (DNA): TGTGCCAGCAGTTACCCGGACAGGAACACTGAAGCTTTCTTT.

The chain couples TRBV24-1 to TRBJ2-1; D is possibly TRBD2 (6 bases). CDR1 KGHDR and CDR2 SFDVKD come from the germline V gene. V lost 5 bases and J lost 4, with 14 bases in between. The CDR3 has 15 amino acids. The CDR3 nucleotides read TGTGCCACCAGTGCCCGGGACTCCCTGTACAATGAGCAGTTCTTC. It specifies CATSARDSLYNEQFF.

This chain connects TRBV29-1 to TRBJ2-5; D is possibly TRBD2 (5 bases). V was cut by 6 bases and J by 2 bases, with 10 bases left in between. Looked up from germline, CDR1 is SQVTM and CDR2 is ANQGSEA. The CDR3 has 12 residues. CDR3 region: CSVDRDQETQYF. The CDR3 nucleotides are TGCAGCGTCGACCGGGATCAAGAGACCCAGTACTTC.

This clonotype has at least ten counts. The chain is built from TRBV12-3 or TRBV12-4 and TRBJ1-1; D unclear. The V end was cut by 3 bases, the J end by 3 bases, with 2 bases between. The CDR3 totals 11 residues. In DNA form, the CDR3 reads TGTGCCAGCAGTTTCGACACTGAAGCTTTCTTT. Its translation is CASSFDTEAFF.

This clonotype has only a few counts. The rearrangement joins TRBV7-8 to TRBJ2-1; possibly TRBD2 for D (6 bases). The CDR3 is 15 amino acids. Trimming removed 5 bases from V and 5 bases from J, with 16 bases in between. The germline gives CDR1 SGHVS, CDR2 FQNEAQ. The CDR3 is CASSPFRRGDNEQFF. CDR3 bases: TGTGCCAGCAGCCCATTTAGGCGGGGCGACAATGAGCAGTTCTTC.

The chain recombines TRBV19 with TRBJ2-1; D remains ambiguous. The CDR3 totals 11 residues. Trimming removed 5 bases at V and 9 bases at J, with 8 bases between. Germline CDR1 reads LNHDA; CDR2 reads SQIVND (reference sequence). The CDR3 nucleotides read TGTGCCAGTAGTTCCAGCTTTGAGCAGTTCTTC. The encoded protein is CASSSSFEQFF.

The table lists this clonotype with a few counts. V usage is TRBV7-6 and J usage is TRBJ2-3; tentative D call: TRBD2 (7 bases). There are 14 residues in the CDR3. V was cut by 8 bases and J by 5 bases, with 17 bases left in between. Germline V lookup: CDR1 SGHVS, CDR2 FNYEAQ. The CDR3 DNA reads as TGTGCCAGCGCCCTGGGGGGGGGCCAAGATACGCAGTATTTT. This gives the protein CASALGGGQDTQYF.

This chain uses TRBV19 with TRBJ2-3, with D uncertain. This CDR3 has 14 amino acids. The V gene's germline CDR1 is LNHDA and CDR2 SQIVND (reference sequence). Trimming stripped 5 bases from V and 0 bases from J, with 9 bases between. The CDR3 loop reads CASSHPASTDTQYF. CDR3 DNA sequence: TGTGCCAGTAGTCACCCAGCTAGCACAGATACGCAGTATTTT.

The rearrangement links TRBV3-1 to TRBJ2-7; a possible D gene is TRBD2 (6 bases). Germline CDR1 and CDR2: LGHDT and YNNKEL (reference sequence). V was cut by 4 bases and J by 2 bases, with 15 bases left in between. This CDR3 region has 15 residues. The CDR3 nucleotides read TGTGCCAGCAGCCCGCGCGGAGGGTACCCCTACGAGCAGTACTTC. Residues: CASSPRGGYPYEQYF.

This clonotype has a handful of counts. The chain joins TRBV7-9 to TRBJ2-1; TRBD2 matches at 9 bases. Trimming took 3 bases from V and 5 from J; bases not matched to a gene: 5. CDR3 size: 15 residues. Germline CDR1 is SEHNR and CDR2 is FQNEAQ (reference sequence). The CDR3 DNA sequence: TGTGCCAGCAGCTTTGGTCTAGCGGGGAACAATGAGCAGTTCTTC. It specifies CASSFGLAGNNEQFF.

This chain connects TRBV7-9 to TRBJ2-3, with a possible D match to TRBD1 (6 bases). In germline, CDR1 is SEHNR, CDR2 FQNEAQ (reference sequence). The V end lost 1 base, the J end lost 0 bases, and 14 bases lay between the germline ends. This CDR3 region has 17 residues. CDR3 coding DNA: TGTGCCAGCAGCTTAGACTGGTGGGGGCCTAGCACAGATACGCAGTATTTT. As protein: CASSLDWWGPSTDTQYF.

The chain is built from TRBV19 and TRBJ2-4; D is unclear. Trimming stripped 3 bases from V and 0 bases from J, with 6 bases between. The V gene's germline CDR1 is LNHDA and CDR2 SQIVND (reference sequence). There are 14 residues in the CDR3. The CDR3 DNA reads TGTGCCAGTAGTATTTGGGGAGCCAAAAACATTCAGTACTTC. It translates to CASSIWGAKNIQYF.

V usage is TRBV5-1 and J usage is TRBJ2-7; no firm D call. The germline gives CDR1 SGHRS, CDR2 YFSETQ. Trimming shortened V by 1 base and J by 3 bases, and 11 bases separated the two germline ends. This CDR3 comprises 14 residues. In nucleotides, the CDR3 is TGCGCCAGCAGCTTGCCCTCGTCCGGCTACGAGCAGTACTTC. Amino acids: CASSLPSSGYEQYF.

V gene TRBV4-3 combines with J gene TRBJ2-1; TRBD2 matches at 8 bases. The CDR3 is made up of 15 amino acids. Germline V CDR1 and CDR2: LGHNA, YSLEER. Losses at the gene ends were 4 bases for V and 2 bases for J; bases not matched to a gene: 4. CDR3 sequence reads: CASSPRLATYNEQFF. CDR3 nucleotides: TGCGCCAGCAGCCCTCGACTAGCGACCTACAATGAGCAGTTCTTC.

The rearrangement joins TRBV5-1 to TRBJ2-5, with D possibly being TRBD1 (6 bases). V was pared by 4 bases and J by 5 bases, with 24 bases between. This CDR3 is built from 17 residues. CDR1 is SGHRS, CDR2 YFSETQ, per germline. In nucleotides, the CDR3 is TGCGCCAGCAGCAAAGCTCCAGGGGCCTTGGTCCGTGAGACCCAGTACTTC. This encodes CASSKAPGALVRETQYF.

In its sample, this clonotype was seen a few times. The chain joins TRBV25-1 to TRBJ2-7; D gene uncertain. This CDR3 has 10 amino acids. Germline CDR1 and CDR2: MGHDK and SYGVNS. V was trimmed by 5 bases and J by 5 bases, leaving 4 bases between them. CDR3: CASSWDEQYF. As DNA, the CDR3 is TGTGCCAGCAGTTGGGACGAGCAGTACTTC.

V usage is TRBV20-1 and J usage is TRBJ2-4, with D tentatively TRBD2 (5 bases). With 2 bases removed from V and 2 bases from J, the gap between germline ends came to 16 bases. Germline loops: CDR1 DFQATT, CDR2 SNEGSKA (reference sequence). This CDR3 is built from 16 residues. This CDR3 reads CSARRPGDGTKNIQYF. Here the CDR3 DNA reads TGCAGTGCTAGACGCCCCGGAGACGGGACCAAAAACATTCAGTACTTC.

This clonotype was counted between two and nine times. This chain uses TRBV2 with TRBJ2-1, with 7 bases identical to TRBD1. CDR3 length: 15 residues. The germline CDR1 and CDR2 sequences are SNHLY and FYNNEI. V lost 10 bases, J lost 0 bases, and 9 bases stayed unmatched. This CDR3 is CATRDSTSSYNEQFF. In DNA form, the CDR3 reads TGTGCCACCCGGGACAGCACCAGCTCCTACAATGAGCAGTTCTTC. Variable domain in full (rest from reference TRBV2 and TRBJ2-1): EPEVTQTPSHQVTQMGQEVILRCVPISNHLYFYWYRQILGQKVEFLVSFYNNEISEKSEIFDDQFSVERPDGSNFTLKIRSTKLEDSAMYFCATRDSTSSYNEQFFGPGTRLTVL.

This clonotype turned up a few times. The chain has TRBV4-3 and TRBJ1-2; D possibly corresponds to TRBD1 (5 bases). From germline, CDR1 is LGHNA and CDR2 YSLEER. V was clipped by 3 bases and J by 5 bases, with 13 bases between them. This CDR3 comprises 14 residues. CDR3 amino acids: CASSQAVGGYGYTF. The CDR3 DNA follows: TGCGCCAGCAGCCAGGCCGTTGGGGGGTATGGCTACACCTTC.

This clonotype has only a few counts. V usage is TRBV7-3 and J usage is TRBJ2-7; 8 bases map to TRBD1. Germline loops: CDR1 SGHTA, CDR2 FQGTGA. V shed 1 base, J shed 2 bases, and the junction held 7 bases outside the gene matches. The CDR3 runs to 16 residues. The CDR3 DNA follows: TGTGCCAGCAGCTTAAATGGACAGGGAGGTGCCTACGAGCAGTACTTC. It specifies CASSLNGQGGAYEQYF.